The sequence of this TCR beta chain was determined in a study of blood T cell repertoires in COVID-19. About the research overall: Samples taken during acute and convalescent COVID-19 were collected in the United States, Italy and Spain. The analysed material was cDNA or gDNA that came from T cells, B-cell-depleted T cells, or PBMCs.

As handled by the study authors: The assay estimated nucleated cells by amplifying reference gene primers. The repertoire was sequenced with immunoSEQ multiplex PCR; TCRdb's copy has only in-frame clones and lacks some. That table gives V, J and clone size, and the DNA gave D and trimming. Of tens of thousands of clones in the sample, approximately 88% were seen once. Looked up from germline, CDR1 is LGHDT and CDR2 is YNNKEL (reference sequence). CDR3 length equals 16 residues. V was pared by 4 bases and J by 5 bases, with 7 bases of the junction left unmatched. The sequencing sample was made of peripheral blood. This TCR derives from a human donor in a cohort sampled during active COVID-19. The chain carries TRBV3-1 (or the pseudogene TRBV3-2) and TRBJ2-2; TRBD2 aligns across 10 bases. This chain's CDR3 is CASSRPLAGATGELFF. CDR3 nucleotides: TGTGCCAGCAGCCGTCCCCTAGCGGGAGCAACCGGGGAGCTGTTTTTT.